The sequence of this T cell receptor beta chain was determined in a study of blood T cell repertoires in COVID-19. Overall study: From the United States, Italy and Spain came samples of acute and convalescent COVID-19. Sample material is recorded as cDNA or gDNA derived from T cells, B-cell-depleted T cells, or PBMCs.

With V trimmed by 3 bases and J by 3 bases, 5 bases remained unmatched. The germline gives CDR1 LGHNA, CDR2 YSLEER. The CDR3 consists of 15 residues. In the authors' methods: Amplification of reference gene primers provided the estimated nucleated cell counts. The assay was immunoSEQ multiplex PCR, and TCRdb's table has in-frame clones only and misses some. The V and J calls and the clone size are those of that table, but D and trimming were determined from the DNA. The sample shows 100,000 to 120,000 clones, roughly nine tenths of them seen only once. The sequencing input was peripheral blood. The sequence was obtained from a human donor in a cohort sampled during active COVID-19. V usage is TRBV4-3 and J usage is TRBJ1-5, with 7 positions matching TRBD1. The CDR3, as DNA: TGCGCCAGCAGCCAGCAACAGGGGAACAATCAGCCCCAGCATTTT. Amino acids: CASSQQQGNNQPQHF.